The next 9 T cell receptor beta chains were all read from a single sample in a study of blood T cell repertoires in COVID-19. This table comes from immunoSEQ multiplex PCR, and its TCRdb copy is limited to in-frame clones, with some not included. In the table there are fewer than 300,000 clones, roughly 84% of which are singletons. The sequenced sample consisted of peripheral blood. These receptors all come from a woman aged 18-29 years with acute or convalescent COVID-19.

This chain joins TRBV28 and TRBJ2-1, with 12 bases identical to TRBD2. There are 15 residues in the CDR3. V lost 1 base to trimming and J lost 12 bases; unmatched junction nucleotides: 7. The germline V gene has CDR1 MDHEN and CDR2 SYDVKM. CDR3 loop: CASSLFLAGGSGQFF. CDR3 nucleotides: TGTGCCAGCAGTTTATTTCTAGCGGGAGGGAGTGGGCAGTTCTTC. Full variable domain (rest looked up from reference TRBV28 and TRBJ2-1): DVKVTQSSRYLVKRTGEKVFLECVQDMDHENMFWYRQDPGLGLRLIYFSYDVKMKEKGDIPEGYSVSREKKERFSLILESASTNQTSMYLCASSLFLAGGSGQFFGPGTRLTVL.

This chain connects TRBV2 to TRBJ1-5, with 7 nucleotides matching TRBD1. Germline values: CDR1 SNHLY, CDR2 FYNNEI. This CDR3 has 14 residues. With V trimmed by 5 bases and J by 4 bases, 5 bases remained unmatched. CDR3 protein: CASSPDRVNQPQHF. CDR3 in DNA: TGTGCCAGCAGTCCCGACAGGGTAAATCAGCCCCAGCATTTT.

The rearrangement joins TRBV24-1 to TRBJ2-7; TRBD2 aligns across 8 bases. The CDR3 runs 18 residues. From germline, CDR1 is KGHDR and CDR2 SFDVKD. Losses at the gene ends were 4 bases for V and 0 bases for J; bases not matched to a gene: 13. CDR3 in amino acids: CATSERRRLAQHSYEQYF. In nucleotides, the CDR3 is TGTGCCACCAGTGAACGACGTCGACTAGCGCAACACTCCTACGAGCAGTACTTC.

V usage is TRBV7-6 and J usage is TRBJ2-3; 12 bases align to TRBD1. V dropped 3 bases and J dropped 6; count of bases not matched to a gene: 10. The CDR3 has 17 amino acids. From germline, CDR1 is SGHVS and CDR2 FNYEAQ. The CDR3: CASSLPGQGAADDTQYF. The CDR3 DNA reads as TGTGCCAGCAGCTTGCCGGGACAGGGGGCGGCCGACGATACGCAGTATTTT. The whole variable domain, filled in from reference TRBV7-6 and TRBJ2-3, reads GAGVSQSPRYKVTKRGQDVALRCDPISGHVSLYWYRQALGQGPEFLTYFNYEAQQDKSGLPNDRFSAERPEGSISTLTIQRTEQRDSAMYRCASSLPGQGAADDTQYFGPGTRLTVL.

Written as DNA, the CDR3 is TGTGCCTGGAAAAAAAGGAGGACCCTTGTTGTGAGCGGAGGGATCGAAAAACTGTTTTTT. Its translation: CAWKKRRTLVVSGGIEKLFF. The chain joins TRBV30 to TRBJ1-4; D unclear. The germline CDR1 and CDR2 sequences are GTSNPN and SVGIG (reference sequence). Trimming took off 4 bases at V and 8 bases at J, with 35 bases between the two ends. This CDR3 contains 20 residues.

The chain combines TRBV19 with TRBJ1-4; TRBD1 matches 7 bases. The V and J ends lost 0 bases and 8 bases, in that order; junction bases with no gene match: 9. CDR1 is LNHDA, CDR2 SQIVND, per germline (reference sequence). This CDR3 is built from 16 residues. CDR3 sequence (DNA): TGTGCCAGTAGTATAGATCTGACAGGGTTAGAGGAAAAACTGTTTTTT. Protein sequence: CASSIDLTGLEEKLFF. The full variable domain, its missing parts supplied by reference TRBV19 and TRBJ1-4, is DGGITQSPKYLFRKEGQNVTLSCEQNLNHDAMYWYRQDPGQGLRLIYYSQIVNDFQKGDIAEGYSVSREKKESFPLTVTSAQKNPTAFYLCASSIDLTGLEEKLFFGSGTQLSVL.

The sample holds one count of this clone. The V gene is TRBV6-5, the J gene TRBJ2-7, with 7 bases that match TRBD2. The V gene's germline CDR1 is MNHEY and CDR2 SVGAGI. The junction had 7 bases not matched to a gene; V was cut back by 2 bases and J by 3 bases. The CDR3 is 15 residues long. CDR3 sequence reads: CASSYGTRGDYEQYF. CDR3 nucleotide sequence: TGTGCCAGCAGTTACGGGACCCGGGGGGACTACGAGCAGTACTTC.

This chain connects TRBV5-6 to TRBJ1-1; 9 bases match TRBD1. V was pared by 0 bases and J by 5 bases, with 14 bases of the junction left unmatched. From germline, CDR1 is SGHDT and CDR2 YYEEEE. The CDR3 extends over 18 amino acids. The CDR3 loop reads CASSLAGGTGFRKTEAFF. The CDR3, as DNA: TGTGCCAGCAGCTTGGCCGGTGGGACAGGGTTTAGGAAAACTGAAGCTTTCTTT.

The chain couples TRBV7-2 to TRBJ2-3, with D possibly being TRBD2 (5 bases). Trimming removed 7 bases at V and 2 bases at J, with 10 bases between. CDR1 is SGHTA, CDR2 FQGNSA, per germline. The CDR3 contains 13 residues. CDR3 coding DNA: TGTGCCAGCACCATCGACTACACAGATACGCAGTATTTT. Translated, it gives CASTIDYTDTQYF. The full variable domain, in which reference TRBV7-2 and TRBJ2-3 provide the parts outside the CDR3, is GAGVSQSPSNKVTEKGKDVELRCDPISGHTALYWYRQSLGQGLEFLIYFQGNSAPDKSGLPSDRFSAERTGGSVSTLTIQRTQQEDSAVYLCASTIDYTDTQYFGPGTRLTVL.